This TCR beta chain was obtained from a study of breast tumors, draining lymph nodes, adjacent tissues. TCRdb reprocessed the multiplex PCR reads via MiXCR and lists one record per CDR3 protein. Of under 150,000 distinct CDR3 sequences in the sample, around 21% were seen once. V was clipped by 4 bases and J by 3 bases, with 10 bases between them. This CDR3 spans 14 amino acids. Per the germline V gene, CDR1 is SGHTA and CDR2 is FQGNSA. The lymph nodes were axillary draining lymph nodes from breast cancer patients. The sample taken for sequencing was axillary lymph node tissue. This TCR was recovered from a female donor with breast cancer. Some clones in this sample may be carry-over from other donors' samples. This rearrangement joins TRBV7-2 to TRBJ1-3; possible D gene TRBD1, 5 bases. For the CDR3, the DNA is TGTGCCAGCAGCTCGTCAGGGAGTGGAAACACCATATATTTT. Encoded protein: CASSSSGSGNTIYF.